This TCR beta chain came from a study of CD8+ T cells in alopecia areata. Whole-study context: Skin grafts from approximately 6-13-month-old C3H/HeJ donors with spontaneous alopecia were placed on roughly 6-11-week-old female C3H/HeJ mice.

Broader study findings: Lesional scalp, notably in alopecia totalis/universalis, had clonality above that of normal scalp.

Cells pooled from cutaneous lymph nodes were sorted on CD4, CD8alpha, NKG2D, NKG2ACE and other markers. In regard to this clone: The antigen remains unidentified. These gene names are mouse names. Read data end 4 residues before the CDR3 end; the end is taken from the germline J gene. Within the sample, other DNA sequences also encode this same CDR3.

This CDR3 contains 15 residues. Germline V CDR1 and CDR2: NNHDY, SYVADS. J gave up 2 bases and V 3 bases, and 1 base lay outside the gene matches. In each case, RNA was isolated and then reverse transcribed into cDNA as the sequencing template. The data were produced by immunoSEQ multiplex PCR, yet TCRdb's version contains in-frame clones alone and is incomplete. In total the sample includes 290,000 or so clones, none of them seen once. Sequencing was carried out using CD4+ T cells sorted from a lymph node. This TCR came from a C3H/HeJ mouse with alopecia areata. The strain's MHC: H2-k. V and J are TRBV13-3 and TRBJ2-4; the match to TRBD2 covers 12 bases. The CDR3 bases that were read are TGTGCCAGCAGTGGACTGGGGGGGCTTCAAAAC. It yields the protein CASSGLGGLQN. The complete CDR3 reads CASSGLGGLQNTLYF. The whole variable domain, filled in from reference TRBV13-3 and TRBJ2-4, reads EAAVTQSPRSKVAVTGGKVTLSCHQTNNHDYMYWYRQDTGHGLRLIHYSYVADSTEKGDIPDGYKASRPSQENFSLILELASLSQTAVYFCASSGLGGLQNTLYFGAGTRLSVL.